Listed below are T cell receptor beta chains from one sample, sequenced in a study of shared clonotypes between healthy human individuals. Sequencing used immunoSEQ multiplex PCR; TCRdb keeps in-frame clones, though not all of them. Here the sample spans roughly 640,000 clones, 95% to 98% being singletons. The specimen sequenced was naive CD4+ T cells sorted from blood. The receptors come from a woman under 40 in good health. Both conserved end residues are part of each CDR3.

cdr3_length: 13; j_call: TRBJ2-7; v_call: TRBV5-1; cdr3_aa: CASSLLRGGEQYF
cdr3_length: 13; j_call: TRBJ1-5; v_call: TRBV27; cdr3_aa: CASSLRGIQPQHF
cdr3_length: 12; j_call: TRBJ2-3; v_call: TRBV30; cdr3_aa: CAWTGSADTQYF
cdr3_length: 18; j_call: TRBJ2-1; v_call: TRBV5-4; cdr3_aa: CASSAPGLAGEIGNEQFF
cdr3_length: 17; j_call: TRBJ2-3; v_call: TRBV28; cdr3_aa: CASSLSLGLAGIHTQYF
cdr3_length: 12; j_call: TRBJ1-1; v_call: TRBV5-6; cdr3_aa: CASETDYGEAFF
cdr3_length: 15; j_call: TRBJ1-6; v_call: TRBV6-5; cdr3_aa: CASSAPGAYNSPLHF
cdr3_length: 13; j_call: TRBJ2-3; v_call: TRBV2; cdr3_aa: CASNQGATDTQYF
cdr3_length: 17; j_call: TRBJ1-2; v_call: TRBV4-1; cdr3_aa: CASSQGGRGRTNYGYTF
cdr3_length: 14; j_call: TRBJ2-3; v_call: TRBV10-3; cdr3_aa: CAIRLGSSTDTQYF
cdr3_length: 15; j_call: TRBJ2-7; v_call: TRBV27; cdr3_aa: CASSPQADWGREQYF
cdr3_length: 13; j_call: TRBJ2-7; v_call: TRBV27; cdr3_aa: CASSPRVPYEQYF
cdr3_length: 13; j_call: TRBJ1-1; v_call: TRBV28; cdr3_aa: CASSPPGNTEAFF
cdr3_length: 12; j_call: TRBJ2-3; v_call: TRBV7-6; cdr3_aa: CASSLLADTQYF
cdr3_length: 12; j_call: TRBJ1-1; v_call: TRBV7-9; cdr3_aa: CASSHGGTEAFF
cdr3_length: 16; j_call: TRBJ2-7; v_call: TRBV11-2; cdr3_aa: CASSLGATSGPYEQYF
cdr3_length: 13; j_call: TRBJ1-3; v_call: TRBV18; cdr3_aa: CASSPPYGNTIYF
cdr3_length: 15; j_call: TRBJ2-1; v_call: TRBV14; cdr3_aa: CASSPPGFSYNEQFF
cdr3_length: 17; j_call: TRBJ2-3; v_call: TRBV1; cdr3_aa: CTSSQDRPSAKADTQYF
cdr3_length: 15; j_call: TRBJ1-5; v_call: TRBV28; cdr3_aa: CASSQQGDGNQPQHF
cdr3_length: 19; j_call: TRBJ1-3; v_call: TRBV21-1; cdr3_aa: CASSKYPTGIIFSGNTIYF
cdr3_length: 14; j_call: TRBJ2-5; v_call: TRBV28; cdr3_aa: CASILRGSGETQYF
cdr3_length: 19; j_call: TRBJ1-4; v_call: TRBV18; cdr3_aa: CASSSDRALSLATNEKLFF
cdr3_length: 15; j_call: TRBJ2-2; v_call: TRBV19; cdr3_aa: CAISASPLNTGELFF
cdr3_length: 15; j_call: TRBJ1-2; v_call: TRBV18; cdr3_aa: CASSPSADSFYGYTF
cdr3_length: 14; j_call: TRBJ1-6; v_call: TRBV28; cdr3_aa: CASSSGTVNSPLHF
cdr3_length: 17; j_call: TRBJ1-1; v_call: TRBV7-9; cdr3_aa: CASSLGGLPTMNTEAFF
cdr3_length: 12; j_call: TRBJ1-5; v_call: TRBV18; cdr3_aa: CASSGMGQPQHF
cdr3_length: 16; j_call: TRBJ2-5; v_call: TRBV4-1; cdr3_aa: CASSRAGLAGEETQYF
cdr3_length: 15; j_call: TRBJ1-5; v_call: TRBV19; cdr3_aa: CASSMDRGGMQPQHF
cdr3_length: 15; j_call: TRBJ1-6; v_call: TRBV6-6; cdr3_aa: CASRNPGQGNSPLHF
cdr3_length: 18; j_call: TRBJ2-1; v_call: TRBV4-1; cdr3_aa: CASSQQGLAGPSYNEQFF
cdr3_length: 16; j_call: TRBJ2-7; v_call: TRBV27; cdr3_aa: CASARGAQTGPYEQYF